The rows below give T cell receptor beta chains drawn from one sample of a study of T-cell memory formation after mild COVID-19. TCRdb re-derived calls from the 5' RACE reads in MiXCR, one entry per CDR3 protein. The sample includes approximately 500,000 distinct CDR3 sequences, about 23% of them seen just once. The material sequenced was PBMCs or a T cell subset sorted from them (not recorded which). All receptors come from an adult woman who had mild COVID-19 (a few samples of this study predate the infection). Cell type and time point are not known. CDR3s include the opening cysteine and the closing phenylalanine or tryptophan. D genes are given only for firm matches. A row's size may be missing; if present it is once, few, many or a size class.

J gene	V gene	D gene	clone size	CDR3 protein	CDR3 DNA
TRBJ2-5	TRBV10-3	-	-	CAISASEQETQYF	TGTGCCATCAGTGCCAGTGAACAAGAGACCCAGTACTTC
TRBJ2-7	TRBV13	TRBD1	-	CASSSRGHYEQYF	TGTGCCAGCAGCTCTAGGGGGCACTACGAGCAGTACTTC
TRBJ1-1	TRBV12-3/TRBV12-4	-	-	CASSLRTDLGKAFF	TGTGCCAGCAGTTTACGGACAGACTTGGGTAAAGCTTTCTTT
TRBJ2-3	TRBV7-2	TRBD2	few	CASSSLAGVGDTQYF	TGTGCCAGCAGCTCGCTAGCGGGAGTAGGAGATACGCAGTATTTT
TRBJ2-1	TRBV29-1	TRBD1	few	CSVTGDRAPYEQFF	TGCAGCGTTACCGGCGACAGGGCCCCTTATGAGCAGTTCTTC
TRBJ2-3	TRBV7-6	TRBD1	-	CASSREGQGPDTQYF	TGTGCCAGCAGCCGGGAAGGACAGGGGCCAGATACGCAGTATTTT
TRBJ1-3	TRBV2	-	-	CASSEIGQASGNTIYF	TGTGCCAGCAGTGAAATCGGTCAGGCCTCTGGAAACACCATATATTTT
TRBJ2-2	TRBV24-1	-	-	CATSGTANTGELFF	TGTGCCACCAGTGGGACAGCGAACACCGGGGAGCTGTTTTTT
TRBJ1-1	TRBV6-6	TRBD1	-	CASSFGQGRNTEAFF	TGTGCCAGCAGTTTTGGACAGGGAAGAAACACTGAAGCTTTCTTT
TRBJ2-7	TRBV10-3	TRBD2	few	CAISDSGGLSYEQYF	TGTGCCATCAGTGATAGCGGGGGCCTCTCCTACGAGCAGTACTTC
TRBJ2-7	TRBV7-9	-	-	CASSLAGDPAYEQYF	TGTGCCAGCAGCTTAGCTGGGGATCCAGCCTACGAGCAGTACTTC
TRBJ2-7	TRBV5-4	TRBD1	-	CASSAGQGLNEQYF	TGTGCCAGCAGCGCCGGACAGGGGTTGAACGAGCAGTACTTC
TRBJ2-1	TRBV10-3	TRBD2	many	CAIRLAGEQFF	TGTGCCATCAGACTAGCGGGAGAGCAGTTCTTC
TRBJ1-1	TRBV7-6	TRBD1	few	CASRGTDTEAFF	TGTGCCAGCAGGGGGACAGATACTGAAGCTTTCTTT
TRBJ1-4	TRBV29-1	-	-	CSVGLGSEKLFF	TGCAGCGTTGGGCTTGGAAGTGAAAAACTGTTTTTT
TRBJ2-5	TRBV6-1	TRBD1	-	CASSEAPTGGTETQYF	TGTGCCAGCAGTGAAGCACCGACAGGGGGCACGGAGACCCAGTACTTC
TRBJ1-5	TRBV6-1	TRBD1	few	CASSPTGINQPQHF	TGTGCCAGCAGTCCGACAGGGATCAATCAGCCCCAGCATTTT
TRBJ1-1	TRBV3-1	-	-	CASSHNGRTEAFF	TGTGCCAGCAGCCATAATGGGAGGACTGAAGCTTTCTTT
TRBJ2-3	TRBV7-8	TRBD2	few	CASIQPGGYTDTQYF	TGTGCCAGCATTCAGCCGGGAGGGTACACAGATACGCAGTATTTT
TRBJ2-6	TRBV6-5	TRBD1	-	CASSYTTGAIAGANVLTF	TGTGCCAGCAGTTATACGACAGGGGCTATTGCTGGGGCCAACGTCCTGACTTTC
TRBJ2-2	TRBV20-1	TRBD2	-	CSASASGFTGELFF	TGCAGTGCTAGCGCTAGCGGGTTCACCGGGGAGCTGTTTTTT
TRBJ1-2	TRBV20-1	TRBD1	once	CSARPTSTGEGYTF	TGCAGTGCTAGACCCACCAGCACAGGGGAAGGCTACACCTTC
TRBJ1-2	TRBV12-3/TRBV12-4	TRBD1	few	CASRNTGDNYGYTF	TGTGCCAGCAGAAACACAGGGGACAACTATGGCTACACCTTC
TRBJ2-7	TRBV28	TRBD2	-	CASGTSGNYEQYF	TGTGCCAGTGGGACTAGCGGGAACTACGAGCAGTACTTC